The clone carrying this T cell receptor (beta chain) was seen only a few times. The antigen is unknown. Since all of the isolated RNA was reverse transcribed, expressed TCRB transcripts were what got sequenced. Profiling relied on immunoSEQ multiplex PCR, and the TCRdb table lists in-frame clones only, not all of them. The table shows about 320,000 clones, with less than 15% occurring only once. The data originate from a study of beta chain features in type 1 diabetes. General observations from the study: VDJ junctions from patients with type 1 diabetes contained fewer insertions and more deletions. Sequencing used cDNA, and cells with high TCR expression could therefore be over-represented.

Input material: central memory CD4+ T cells from blood. This clonotype was obtained from a man younger than 40 in good health.

The CDR3 DNA follows: TGTGCCAGCAGTTTTTTAGAAAATCAGCCCCAGCATTTT. This codes for CASSFLENQPQHF. The J gene is TRBJ1-5, the V gene TRBV27; D gene ambiguous. The CDR3 covers 13 residues. The germline V and J ends were trimmed by 3 bases and 4 bases, with 7 bases remaining between them. Germline V CDR1 and CDR2: MNHEY, SMNVEV (reference sequence).